This T cell receptor beta chain was identified during a study of shared clonotypes between healthy human individuals. Turning to this clone: Its target is unknown.

A deep-level run was used for the assay. It was across several immunoSEQ plates that each subset's genomic DNA was evenly split. Profiling relied on immunoSEQ multiplex PCR, and the TCRdb table lists in-frame clones only, not all of them. The sample consists of approximately 1,500,000 clones, 96% of them appearing once. Whole-study findings and limits: The authors sampled blood alone, and tissue repertoires likely differ. Read depth was anticipated to influence clonotype sharing among donors.

With V trimmed by 11 bases and J by 1 base, 4 bases remained unmatched. Per the germline V gene, CDR1 is SEHNR and CDR2 is FQNEAQ (reference sequence). The CDR3 is 13 residues long. This chain uses TRBV7-9 with TRBJ2-3; 9 nucleotides line up with TRBD1. The sequenced material came from naive CD4+ T cells sorted from blood. Subset defined: CD45RA+ positively selected. This clonotype was obtained from a man younger than 45 in good health. CDR3 protein: CAGGDRGTDTQYF. The CDR3, as DNA: TGTGCCGGGGGGGACAGGGGCACAGATACGCAGTATTTT.